This TCR beta chain was identified during a study of T-cell reconstitution after alpha-beta-depleted transplantation in children. This clonotype has just a few counts. It was with unique molecular identifiers that the TCRbeta library was prepared. TCRdb fed the PCR reads into MiXCR, producing one record per CDR3 protein. The table lists a few hundred thousand distinct CDR3 sequences, 25% to 30% of them singletons. CDR3 length: 14 amino acids. V was cut by 3 bases and J by 5 bases, with 11 bases left in between. Per germline, CDR1 MDHEN and CDR2 SYDVKM. The TCR originated in a boy under two years old with Wiskott-Aldrich syndrome, due to receive a stem cell transplant. Sequences were derived from PBMCs, sampled before TCRalphabeta/CD19-depleted stem cell transplant. The rearrangement links TRBV28 to TRBJ1-5; D perhaps matches TRBD1 (5 bases). The chain's CDR3 is CASSFGRVYQPQHF. DNA for the CDR3: TGTGCCAGCAGTTTTGGCAGGGTCTATCAGCCCCAGCATTTT.